This T cell receptor (beta chain) was documented in a study of CD8+ T cells in alopecia areata. As for the study in general: Tofacitinib ran for 6 to 18 months before 6 months off drug. Study conclusions and caveats: Scalp sequencing captures resident alphabeta T cells of normal skin too. Higher clonality and more expanded CD8+ clones appeared in lesional than normal scalp.

Following extraction, RNA underwent reverse transcription to cDNA, which served as the sequencing template. Some clones are missing from TCRdb's copy, which holds only in-frame ones; the method was immunoSEQ multiplex PCR. The table lists about 150,000 clones, about 87% of them singletons. As concerns this clone: Antigen unknown. Within the sample, other DNA sequences also encode this same CDR3.

The sequencing used CD8+ T cells sorted from blood, collected at week 0. The receptor's source is a human donor with alopecia areata.

The CDR3 spells CASSLEGGSSYNEQFF. CDR3 sequence (DNA): TGTGCCAGCAGCTTGGAGGGTGGGAGCTCCTACAATGAGCAGTTCTTC. The chain is built from TRBV5-4 and TRBJ2-1; D is possibly TRBD2 (5 bases). From germline, CDR1 is SGHNT and CDR2 YYREEE (reference sequence). V was trimmed by 0 bases and J by 0 bases, leaving 10 bases between them. The CDR3 consists of 16 residues.